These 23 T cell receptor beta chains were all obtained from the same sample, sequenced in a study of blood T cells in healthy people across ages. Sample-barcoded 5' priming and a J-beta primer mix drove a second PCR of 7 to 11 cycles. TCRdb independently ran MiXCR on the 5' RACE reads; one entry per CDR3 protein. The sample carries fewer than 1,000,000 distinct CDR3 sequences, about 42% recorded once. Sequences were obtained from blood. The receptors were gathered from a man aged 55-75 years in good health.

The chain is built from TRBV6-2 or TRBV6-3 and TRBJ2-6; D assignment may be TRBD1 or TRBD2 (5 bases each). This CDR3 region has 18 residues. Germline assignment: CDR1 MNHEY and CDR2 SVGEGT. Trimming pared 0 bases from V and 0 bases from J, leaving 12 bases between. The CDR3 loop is CASSYSRDRSSGANVLTF. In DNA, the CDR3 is TGTGCCAGCAGTTACTCGAGGGACCGAAGCTCTGGGGCCAACGTCCTGACTTTC.

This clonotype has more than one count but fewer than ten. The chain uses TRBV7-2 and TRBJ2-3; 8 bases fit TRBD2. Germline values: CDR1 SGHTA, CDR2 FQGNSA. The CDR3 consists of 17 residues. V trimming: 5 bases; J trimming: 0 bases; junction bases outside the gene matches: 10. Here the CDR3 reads CASSTRTSWTSTDTQYF. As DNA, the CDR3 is TGTGCCAGCAGCACCCGGACTAGCTGGACTAGCACAGATACGCAGTATTTT.

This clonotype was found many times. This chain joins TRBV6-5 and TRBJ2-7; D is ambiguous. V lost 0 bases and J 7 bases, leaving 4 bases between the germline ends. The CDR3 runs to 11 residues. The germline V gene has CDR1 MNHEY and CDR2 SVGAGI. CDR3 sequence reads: CASSYSREQYF. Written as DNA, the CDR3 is TGTGCCAGCAGTTACTCGAGAGAGCAGTACTTC.

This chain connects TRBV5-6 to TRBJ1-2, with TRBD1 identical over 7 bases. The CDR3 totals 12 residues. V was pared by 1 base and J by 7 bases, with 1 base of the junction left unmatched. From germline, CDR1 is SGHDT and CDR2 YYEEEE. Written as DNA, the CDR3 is TGTGCCAGCAGCTTGTACAGGGGTGGCTACACCTTC. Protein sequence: CASSLYRGGYTF.

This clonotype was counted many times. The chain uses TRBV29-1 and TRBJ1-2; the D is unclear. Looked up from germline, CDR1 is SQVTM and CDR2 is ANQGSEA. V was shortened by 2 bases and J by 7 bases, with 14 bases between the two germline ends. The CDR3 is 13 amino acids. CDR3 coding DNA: TGCAGCGTTGAAATTGTGGCAGGTGGTGGCTACACCTTC. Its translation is CSVEIVAGGGYTF.

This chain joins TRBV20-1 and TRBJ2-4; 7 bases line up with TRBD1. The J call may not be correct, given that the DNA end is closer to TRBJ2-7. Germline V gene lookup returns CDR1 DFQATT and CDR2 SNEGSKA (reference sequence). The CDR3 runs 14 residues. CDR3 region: CSAGTGTVPYEQYF. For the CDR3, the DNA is TGCAGTGCTGGAACCGGGACAGTCCCCTACGAGCAGTACTTC.

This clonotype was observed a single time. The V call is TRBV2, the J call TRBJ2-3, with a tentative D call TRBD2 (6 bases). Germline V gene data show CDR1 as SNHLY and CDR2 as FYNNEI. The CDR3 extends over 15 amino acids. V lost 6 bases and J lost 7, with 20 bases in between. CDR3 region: CASRAASSAGNTQYF. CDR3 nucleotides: TGTGCCAGCAGAGCGGCTAGCTCGGCGGGGAATACGCAGTATTTT.

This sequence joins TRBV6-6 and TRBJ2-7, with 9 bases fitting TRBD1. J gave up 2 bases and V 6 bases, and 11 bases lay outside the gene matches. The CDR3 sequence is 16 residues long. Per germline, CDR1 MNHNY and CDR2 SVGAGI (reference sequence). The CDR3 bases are TGTGCCAGCAGCCCGTCACAGGGGGCTTCTACCTACGAGCAGTACTTC. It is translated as CASSPSQGASTYEQYF.

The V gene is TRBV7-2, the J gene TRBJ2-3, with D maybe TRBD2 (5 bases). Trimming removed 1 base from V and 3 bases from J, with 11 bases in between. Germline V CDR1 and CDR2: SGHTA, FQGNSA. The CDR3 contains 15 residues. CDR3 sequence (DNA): TGTGCCAGCAGCTTAGGAGGGATTACGACAGATACGCAGTATTTT. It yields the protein CASSLGGITTDTQYF. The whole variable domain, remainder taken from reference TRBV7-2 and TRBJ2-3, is GAGVSQSPSNKVTEKGKDVELRCDPISGHTALYWYRQSLGQGLEFLIYFQGNSAPDKSGLPSDRFSAERTGGSVSTLTIQRTQQEDSAVYLCASSLGGITTDTQYFGPGTRLTVL.

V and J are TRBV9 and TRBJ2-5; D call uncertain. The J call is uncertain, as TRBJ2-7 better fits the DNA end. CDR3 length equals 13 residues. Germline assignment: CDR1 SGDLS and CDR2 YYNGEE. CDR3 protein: CASSVPRLDEQYF. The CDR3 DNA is TGTGCCAGCAGCGTCCCCAGGTTGGACGAGCAGTACTTC.

The CDR3: CSASPGPQRLKEAFF. Written as DNA, the CDR3 is TGCAGTGCTAGTCCCGGACCCCAAAGGCTCAAGGAAGCTTTCTTT. V and J are TRBV20-1 and TRBJ1-1; D unresolved. The CDR3 runs to 15 residues. The germline V gene encodes CDR1 DFQATT and CDR2 SNEGSKA (reference sequence). V was cut by 3 bases and J by 8 bases, with 22 bases left in between.

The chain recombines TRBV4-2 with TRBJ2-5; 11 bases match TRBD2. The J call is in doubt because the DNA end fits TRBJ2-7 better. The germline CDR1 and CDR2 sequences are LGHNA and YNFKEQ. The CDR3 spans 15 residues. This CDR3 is CASSQVRLAGSEQYF. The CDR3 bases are TGTGCCAGCAGCCAAGTTCGACTAGCGGGGAGCGAGCAGTACTTC.

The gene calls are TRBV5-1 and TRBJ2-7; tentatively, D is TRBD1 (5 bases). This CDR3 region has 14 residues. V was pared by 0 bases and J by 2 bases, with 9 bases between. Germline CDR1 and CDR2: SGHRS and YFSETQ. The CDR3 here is CASSLEGHTYEQYF. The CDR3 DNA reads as TGCGCCAGCAGCTTGGAAGGACACACCTACGAGCAGTACTTC. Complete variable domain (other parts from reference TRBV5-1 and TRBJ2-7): KAGVTQTPRYLIKTRGQQVTLSCSPISGHRSVSWYQQTPGQGLQFLFEYFSETQRNKGNFPGRFSGRQFSNSRSEMNVSTLELGDSALYLCASSLEGHTYEQYFGPGTRLTVT.

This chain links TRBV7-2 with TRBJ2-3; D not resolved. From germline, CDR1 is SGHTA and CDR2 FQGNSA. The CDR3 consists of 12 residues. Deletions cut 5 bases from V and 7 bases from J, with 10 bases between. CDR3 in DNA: TGTGCCAGCAGCCGGTTAGAGTATACGCAGTATTTT. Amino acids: CASSRLEYTQYF.

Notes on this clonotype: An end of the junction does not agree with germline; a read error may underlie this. The CDR3 DNA sequence: TGTGCCAGCAGCCTAGCTAACAGGGACGGGGTCAAAACCATTCAGTACTTC. Amino acids: CASSLANRDGVKTIQYF. The chain is built from TRBV7-9 and TRBJ2-4, with D perhaps TRBD1 (6 bases). Germline CDR1 SEHNR, CDR2 FQNEAQ (reference sequence). The CDR3 has 17 amino acids. Supplemented by reference TRBV7-9 and TRBJ2-4, the full variable domain reads DTGVSQNPRHKITKRGQNVTFRCDPISEHNRLYWYRQTLGQGPEFLTYFQNEAQLEKSRLLSDRFSAERPKGSFSTLEIQRTEQGDSAMYLCASSLANRDGVKTIQYFGAGTRLSVL.

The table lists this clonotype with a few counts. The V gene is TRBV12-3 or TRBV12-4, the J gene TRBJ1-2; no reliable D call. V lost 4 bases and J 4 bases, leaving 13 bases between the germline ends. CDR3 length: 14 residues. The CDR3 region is CASSSHLFGYGYTF. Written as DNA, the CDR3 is TGTGCCAGCAGTTCGCACCTATTTGGCTATGGCTACACCTTC.

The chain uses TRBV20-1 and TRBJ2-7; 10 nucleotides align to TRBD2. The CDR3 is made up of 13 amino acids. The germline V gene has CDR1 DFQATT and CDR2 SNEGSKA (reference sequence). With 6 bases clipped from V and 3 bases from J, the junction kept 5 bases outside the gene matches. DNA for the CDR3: TGCAGTGCCAAGGGGACTAGCGACTACGAGCAGTACTTC. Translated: CSAKGTSDYEQYF.

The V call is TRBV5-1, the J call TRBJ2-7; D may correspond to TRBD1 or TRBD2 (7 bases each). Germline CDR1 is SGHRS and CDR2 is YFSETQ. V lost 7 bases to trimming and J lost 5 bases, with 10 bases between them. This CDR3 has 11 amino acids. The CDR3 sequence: CASQGGHEQYF. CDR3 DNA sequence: TGCGCCAGCCAGGGGGGGCACGAGCAGTACTTC.

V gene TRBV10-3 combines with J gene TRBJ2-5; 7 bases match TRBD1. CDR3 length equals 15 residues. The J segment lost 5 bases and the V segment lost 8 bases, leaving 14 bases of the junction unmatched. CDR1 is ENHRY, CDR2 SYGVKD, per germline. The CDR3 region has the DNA TGTGCCATCGGTCAGGGACAGAGCGGCGGGGAGACCCAGTACTTC. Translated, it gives CAIGQGQSGGETQYF.

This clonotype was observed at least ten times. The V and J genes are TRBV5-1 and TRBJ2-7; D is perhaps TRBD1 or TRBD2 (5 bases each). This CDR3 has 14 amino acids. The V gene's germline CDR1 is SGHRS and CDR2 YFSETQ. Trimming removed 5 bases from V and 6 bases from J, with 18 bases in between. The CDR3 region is CASRWDHSPFEQYF. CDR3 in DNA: TGCGCCAGCAGATGGGACCATTCCCCGTTCGAGCAGTACTTC. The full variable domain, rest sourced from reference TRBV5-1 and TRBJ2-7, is KAGVTQTPRYLIKTRGQQVTLSCSPISGHRSVSWYQQTPGQGLQFLFEYFSETQRNKGNFPGRFSGRQFSNSRSEMNVSTLELGDSALYLCASRWDHSPFEQYFGPGTRLTVT.

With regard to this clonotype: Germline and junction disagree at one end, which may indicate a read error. CDR3 coding DNA: TGTGCCAGCTCACCACTGGGACAGGGTGGCACAGATACGCGGTATTTT. This translates into CASSPLGQGGTDTRYF. The chain has TRBV18 and TRBJ2-3, with 9 bases aligning to TRBD1. CDR3 length: 16 residues. Germline V gene data show CDR1 as KGHSH and CDR2 as LQKENI.

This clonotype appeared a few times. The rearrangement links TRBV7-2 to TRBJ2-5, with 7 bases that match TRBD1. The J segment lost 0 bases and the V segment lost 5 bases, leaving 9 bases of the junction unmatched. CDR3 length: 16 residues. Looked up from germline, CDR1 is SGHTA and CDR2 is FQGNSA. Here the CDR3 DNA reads TGTGCCAGCAGCCCGTTGGGACAGCGAAACCAAGAGACCCAGTACTTC. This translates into CASSPLGQRNQETQYF.

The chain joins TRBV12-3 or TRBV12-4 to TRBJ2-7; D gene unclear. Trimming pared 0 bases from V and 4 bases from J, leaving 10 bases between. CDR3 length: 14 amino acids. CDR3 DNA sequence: TGTGCCAGCAGTTTAGCGAGAGAAGTATACGAGCAGTACTTC. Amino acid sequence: CASSLAREVYEQYF.